The 7 T cell receptor beta chains listed next were all sequenced from one sample in a study of T cells in Graves' hyperthyroidism and ophthalmopathy. Amplified TCR beta CDR3 regions came from RNA transcripts. With the HTBI primer set, the TCR CDR3 went through a first round of RT-PCR. TCRdb reanalysed the multiplex PCR reads using MiXCR and keeps one entry per CDR3 protein. The data show around 300,000 distinct CDR3 sequences, with around 15% seen just once and about 37% held by the top ten. The sample consisted of blood. Receptors were obtained from a woman aged 40 to 50 with Graves' ophthalmopathy.

V and J are TRBV20-1 and TRBJ2-3; possible D gene TRBD2, 5 bases. V was shortened by 3 bases and J by 6 bases, with 13 bases between the two germline ends. Germline CDR1 is DFQATT and CDR2 is SNEGSKA (reference sequence). CDR3 length: 13 amino acids. In DNA form, the CDR3 reads TGCAGTGCTAGTGGAGGTGCAAGGGATACGCAGTATTTT. It codes for CSASGGARDTQYF.

Of note for this clonotype: The CDR3 ends on some other residue instead of the conserved phenylalanine or tryptophan, so this is likely a read error. The chain links TRBV6-1 to TRBJ2-6; possibly TRBD1 for D (5 bases). This CDR3 comprises 15 residues. The germline CDR1 and CDR2 sequences are MNHNS and SASEGT. V shed 6 bases and J shed 4 bases, with 13 bases lying between them. This CDR3 is CASRPTGSGANVLTS. In DNA form, the CDR3 reads TGTGCCAGCAGGCCCACAGGCTCCGGGGCCAACGTCCTGACTTCC.

This clonotype was detected ten times or more. This sequence joins TRBV6-2 or TRBV6-3 and TRBJ2-1; 8 nucleotides agree with TRBD2. Germline values: CDR1 MNHEY, CDR2 SVGEGT. Trimming at V came to 6 bases and at J to 5 bases, leaving 15 bases not matched to a gene. The CDR3 sequence is 17 residues long. The CDR3 loop is CASSSIHRRGGDNEQFF. The CDR3 DNA follows: TGTGCCAGCAGCTCCATACACCGACGGGGGGGTGACAATGAGCAGTTCTTC.

This clonotype was seen repeatedly, ten times or more. The CDR3, as DNA: TGTGCCAGCAGTTCGACGACTAGATGGTACAACAATGAGCAGTTCTTC. As protein: CASSSTTRWYNNEQFF. This sequence joins TRBV7-2 and TRBJ2-1; the D gene is possibly TRBD2 (6 bases). V shed 6 bases and J shed 5 bases, with 20 bases lying between them. Germline V gene sequence: CDR1 SGHTA, CDR2 FQGNSA. The CDR3 contains 16 residues.

The J gene is TRBJ2-7, the V gene TRBV28, with a weak D call TRBD2 (5 bases). The CDR3 sequence is 13 residues long. The germline gives CDR1 MDHEN, CDR2 SYDVKM. The V gene lost 4 bases and the J gene lost 2 bases, with 9 bases spanning the gap. This CDR3 reads CASSSDYTYEQYF. The CDR3 nucleotides are TGTGCCAGCAGTTCCGACTATACCTACGAGCAGTACTTC.

This clonotype showed up just a few times. The chain carries TRBV5-1 and TRBJ1-1; 7 bases match TRBD1. The CDR3 is 15 residues long. Germline CDR1 reads SGHRS; CDR2 reads YFSETQ. Trimming took 3 bases from V and 1 from J; bases not matched to a gene: 6. The CDR3 is CASSSAGTENTEAFF. The CDR3 bases are TGCGCCAGCAGCTCAGCCGGGACAGAGAACACTGAAGCTTTCTTT.

The chain is built from TRBV3-1 and TRBJ1-1; TRBD1 is a possible D gene (5 bases). The CDR3 has 14 amino acids. Germline assignment: CDR1 LGHDT and CDR2 YNNKEL (reference sequence). Trimming removed 4 bases at V and 4 bases at J, with 13 bases between. CDR3 sequence (DNA): TGTGCCAGCAGCCGAATCGGGGGGGGCACTGAAGCTTTCTTT. Protein product: CASSRIGGGTEAFF.